These T cell receptor beta chains were read from a single sample in a study of a mutant IDH1 vaccine in newly diagnosed glioma. Their specific antigens are unknown. The assay was immunoSEQ multiplex PCR, and TCRdb's table has in-frame clones only and misses some. This sample yields about 75,000 clones, of which 75% to 95% are seen a single time; about 0.6% belongs to the top ten. The sequencing here drew on PBMCs, taken from a glioma patient whose treatment included an IDH1 peptide vaccine. These receptors were obtained from a woman aged 45-60 years with glioma. The CDR3 runs from the conserved cysteine through the conserved F or W. The order of the fields is V gene, J gene, CDR3 protein.

V gene: TRBV11-2
J gene: TRBJ2-1
CDR3 protein: CASSWGRAGLSYNEQFF

V gene: TRBV11-2
J gene: TRBJ2-3
CDR3 protein: CASSLPATDTQYF

V gene: TRBV12-5
J gene: TRBJ1-1
CDR3 protein: CASGLVRAGGANTEAFF

V gene: TRBV6-5
J gene: TRBJ1-3
CDR3 protein: CASRRVPSGNTIYF

V gene: TRBV28
J gene: TRBJ2-3
CDR3 protein: CASSPRNGPDTQYF

V gene: TRBV27
J gene: TRBJ2-3
CDR3 protein: CASSLRVRGTDTQYF

V gene: TRBV19
J gene: TRBJ2-3
CDR3 protein: CASSRLGSTDTQYF

V gene: TRBV7-2
J gene: TRBJ2-7
CDR3 protein: CAIHRGDRASYEQYF

V gene: TRBV5-1
J gene: TRBJ1-1
CDR3 protein: CASSLADRANTEAFF

V gene: TRBV7-8
J gene: .
CDR3 protein: CASSPTSGIYEQYF

V gene: TRBV9
J gene: TRBJ2-2
CDR3 protein: CASSVSKRGNTGELFF

V gene: TRBV6-6
J gene: TRBJ2-1
CDR3 protein: CASSRGLVNNEQFF

V gene: TRBV10-1
J gene: TRBJ2-3
CDR3 protein: CASSEGRARTDTQYF

V gene: TRBV5-1
J gene: TRBJ2-5
CDR3 protein: CASSLAGAVQETQYF

V gene: TRBV28
J gene: TRBJ1-1
CDR3 protein: CASRLSRAVTEAFF

V gene: TRBV6-1
J gene: TRBJ1-2
CDR3 protein: CASSEMGNYGYTF

V gene: TRBV7-9
J gene: TRBJ1-5
CDR3 protein: CASTRDGPQHF

V gene: TRBV5-1
J gene: TRBJ2-1
CDR3 protein: CASSLDLAGVGEQFF

V gene: TRBV6-6
J gene: TRBJ2-2
CDR3 protein: CASSYNTGELFF

V gene: TRBV7-8
J gene: TRBJ1-2
CDR3 protein: CASSPRTGLTGGYTF

V gene: TRBV28
J gene: TRBJ2-3
CDR3 protein: CASTRTKNTDTQYF

V gene: TRBV10-3
J gene: TRBJ2-5
CDR3 protein: CAISDSLKETQYF

V gene: TRBV28
J gene: TRBJ2-7
CDR3 protein: CASSLRQGAREQYF

V gene: TRBV4-1
J gene: TRBJ1-5
CDR3 protein: CASSQEPGLNQPQHF

V gene: TRBV19
J gene: TRBJ2-7
CDR3 protein: CASSTRQGTLYEQYF

V gene: TRBV5-4
J gene: TRBJ2-7
CDR3 protein: CASSLASGSYYEQYF

V gene: TRBV6-1
J gene: TRBJ1-1
CDR3 protein: CASSLPGPMNTEAFF

V gene: TRBV11-3
J gene: TRBJ2-2
CDR3 protein: CASSLDRGQGSTGELFF

V gene: TRBV2
J gene: TRBJ2-3
CDR3 protein: CASSAPPPGPTDTQYF

V gene: TRBV7-9
J gene: TRBJ1-1
CDR3 protein: CASSRNWENTEAFF

V gene: TRBV4-1
J gene: TRBJ2-7
CDR3 protein: CASSHGTAYEQYF

V gene: TRBV7-9
J gene: TRBJ1-2
CDR3 protein: CASVSGGSYGYTF

V gene: TRBV7-9
J gene: TRBJ1-1
CDR3 protein: CASSLRQGHTEAFF

V gene: TRBV19
J gene: TRBJ2-3
CDR3 protein: CASKEGQGTDTQYF

V gene: TRBV6-6
J gene: TRBJ2-5
CDR3 protein: CASSPSRQGQGKEDF

V gene: TRBV19
J gene: TRBJ2-5
CDR3 protein: CASSIHGSGRAGETQYF

V gene: TRBV7-9
J gene: TRBJ2-7
CDR3 protein: CASSTGQREYEQYF

V gene: TRBV2
J gene: TRBJ2-3
CDR3 protein: CASSLDWFRGTDTQYF

V gene: TRBV2
J gene: TRBJ1-5
CDR3 protein: CASSPDRAAQPQHF

V gene: TRBV5-1
J gene: TRBJ2-5
CDR3 protein: CASSLRLAAYKETQYF

V gene: TRBV11-2
J gene: TRBJ2-2
CDR3 protein: CASSPSSSRRAGELFF

V gene: TRBV2
J gene: TRBJ2-6
CDR3 protein: CASSGLTGANVLTF

V gene: TRBV28
J gene: TRBJ2-2
CDR3 protein: CASSSATPNTGELFF

V gene: TRBV5-1
J gene: TRBJ2-7
CDR3 protein: CASSLDFRGRYEQYF

V gene: TRBV18
J gene: TRBJ2-7
CDR3 protein: CASGRGNEQYF

V gene: TRBV15
J gene: TRBJ2-4
CDR3 protein: CATSRSGATKNIQYF

V gene: TRBV7-2
J gene: TRBJ2-7
CDR3 protein: CASSLADRGADEQYF

V gene: TRBV10-3
J gene: TRBJ1-4
CDR3 protein: CAISEGGTGNEKLFF

V gene: TRBV28
J gene: TRBJ2-7
CDR3 protein: CASSVGQSPTEQYF

V gene: TRBV7-8
J gene: TRBJ2-1
CDR3 protein: CASSFRLGRGPYNEQFF

V gene: TRBV2
J gene: TRBJ2-7
CDR3 protein: CASSEGLAGTYEQYF

V gene: TRBV9
J gene: TRBJ1-1
CDR3 protein: CASSVGGGYLNTEAFF

V gene: TRBV7-2
J gene: TRBJ2-5
CDR3 protein: CASSPRVTGETQYF